This T cell receptor (beta chain) emerged from a study of response to subunit inactivated influenza vaccine. Remarks on this clonotype: Antigen: not known.

TCRdb re-derived calls from the RT-PCR reads in MiXCR, one entry per CDR3 protein. The table records around 650,000 distinct CDR3 sequences, 15% to 18% of them present only once. Study-wide points: Researchers suggested that each seasonal influenza vaccination recruits few new T cells.

The CDR3 is 16 amino acids. The V and J ends lost 6 bases and 3 bases respectively, with 21 bases between them. Germline V lookup: CDR1 SGHRS, CDR2 YFSETQ. The sample was PBMCs from blood, taken approximately 13 days after vaccination. The rearrangement joins TRBV5-1 to TRBJ1-1; the D gene is possibly TRBD1 (5 bases). The receptor comes from a man aged 50-60 years who received an inactivated influenza vaccine. The CDR3 reads CASNFWGSAGDTEAFF. The CDR3 DNA sequence: TGCGCCAGCAATTTTTGGGGCTCGGCGGGGGACACTGAAGCTTTCTTT.